These 13 T cell receptor beta chains were all obtained from the same sample, sequenced in a study of shared clonotypes between healthy human individuals. Profiling relied on immunoSEQ multiplex PCR, and the TCRdb table lists in-frame clones only, not all of them. The sample has roughly 410,000 clones, just over 95% seen once. Sequencing was done on a sample of memory CD8+ T cells sorted from blood. Subset denoted: CD45RO+ cells pooled with CCR7-negative TemRA cells. All receptors derive from a man between 25 and 39 years old in good health.

Comment on this clone: Distinct nucleotide sequences in the sample also encode this CDR3. CDR3 sequence (DNA): TGCGCCAGCAGCTTGGTACAGGGCTACGAGCAGTACTTC. It translates to CASSLVQGYEQYF. This chain connects TRBV5-1 to TRBJ2-7; D is perhaps TRBD1 (6 bases). V was pared by 0 bases and J by 3 bases, with 7 bases between. The CDR3 contains 13 residues. Germline loops: CDR1 SGHRS, CDR2 YFSETQ.

This clone was seen only once. Other DNA sequences in the same sample also yield this CDR3. The V and J genes are TRBV5-1 and TRBJ1-1; D gene unclear. Trimming shortened V by 0 bases and J by 1 base, and 10 bases separated the two germline ends. CDR1 SGHRS and CDR2 YFSETQ come from the germline V gene. This CDR3 is built from 15 residues. CDR3 protein: CASSLVGGPNTEAFF. The DNA for the CDR3 is TGCGCCAGCAGCTTGGTGGGAGGCCCGAACACTGAAGCTTTCTTT. Combining the CDR3 with reference TRBV5-1 and TRBJ1-1 gives the whole variable domain KAGVTQTPRYLIKTRGQQVTLSCSPISGHRSVSWYQQTPGQGLQFLFEYFSETQRNKGNFPGRFSGRQFSNSRSEMNVSTLELGDSALYLCASSLVGGPNTEAFFGQGTRLTVV.

This chain links TRBV4-1 with TRBJ2-3, with D hard to call. Germline CDR1 reads MGHRA; CDR2 reads YSYEKL. The V end was cut by 4 bases, the J end by 4 bases, with 15 bases between. The CDR3 runs to 15 residues. CDR3 nucleotide sequence: TGCGCCAGCAGCCCTAAGAACCTGGGTGCAGATACGCAGTATTTT. This encodes CASSPKNLGADTQYF.

This chain connects TRBV20-1 to TRBJ2-5, with D hard to call. Between the trimmed V and J ends, which lost 8 bases and 3 bases, there was a span of 7 bases. Germline CDR1 reads DFQATT; CDR2 reads SNEGSKA (reference sequence). This CDR3 comprises 10 residues. CDR3 DNA sequence: TGCAGTCTCGCGAAAGAGACCCAGTACTTC. Protein product: CSLAKETQYF.

V and J are TRBV2 and TRBJ2-7; 11 nucleotides agree with TRBD2. J was trimmed by 3 bases and V by 7 bases; bases with no gene match: 8. The length of the CDR3 is 15 residues. Germline V gene sequence: CDR1 SNHLY, CDR2 FYNNEI. CDR3 residues: CASTLGLAVYYEQYF. DNA of the CDR3: TGTGCCAGCACCCTGGGACTAGCGGTATACTACGAGCAGTACTTC.

The chain is built from TRBV18 and TRBJ1-1; TRBD1 might be the D (6 bases). Per the germline V gene, CDR1 is KGHSH and CDR2 is LQKENI. Trimming cost V 2 bases and J 5 bases, with 12 bases left between them. The CDR3 length is 14 residues. This CDR3 is CASSPDRDTTEAFF. DNA for the CDR3: TGTGCCAGCTCACCAGACCGGGACACTACTGAAGCTTTCTTT.

V usage is TRBV6-1 and J usage is TRBJ2-3; D gene ambiguous. V was shortened by 5 bases and J by 0 bases, with 3 bases between the two germline ends. The germline CDR1 and CDR2 sequences are MNHNS and SASEGT. This CDR3 comprises 12 residues. The chain's CDR3 is CASSFSTDTQYF. The CDR3 region has the DNA TGTGCCAGCAGTTTTAGCACAGATACGCAGTATTTT.

V gene TRBV6-6 combines with J gene TRBJ1-5; 7 positions agree with TRBD1. This CDR3 has 14 amino acids. Per germline, CDR1 MNHNY and CDR2 SVGAGI (reference sequence). The ends lost 4 bases at V and 2 bases at J; junction bases unmatched: 2. The CDR3 DNA follows: TGTGCCAGCAGTTTCGACAGGGGCAATCAGCCCCAGCATTTT. The encoded protein is CASSFDRGNQPQHF.

The chain couples TRBV5-1 to TRBJ2-5, with 7 bases that match TRBD2. Germline V CDR1 and CDR2: SGHRS, YFSETQ. The junction had 8 bases not matched to a gene; V was cut back by 4 bases and J by 5 bases. The CDR3 sequence is 14 residues long. CDR3 sequence: CASSKRSRGETQYF. The CDR3 DNA sequence: TGCGCCAGCAGCAAACGATCGCGGGGGGAGACCCAGTACTTC.

The V gene is TRBV7-9, the J gene TRBJ1-1, with unresolved D. Trimming left V 5 bases short and J 3 bases short, with 7 bases between. CDR1 is SEHNR and CDR2 is FQNEAQ in the germline V gene (reference sequence). The CDR3 covers 12 residues. CDR3 protein: CASSHADTEAFF. The CDR3 coding sequence is TGTGCCAGCAGCCATGCCGACACTGAAGCTTTCTTT.

The gene calls are TRBV6-1 and TRBJ2-5; TRBD1 matches 7 bases. V was clipped by 6 bases and J by 2 bases; unmatched bases: 6. Germline V gives CDR1 MNHNS, CDR2 SASEGT. There are 14 residues in the CDR3. CDR3 nucleotide sequence: TGTGCCAGCAGCCGGGACAGTGAACAAGAGACCCAGTACTTC. Translated: CASSRDSEQETQYF.

The rearrangement links TRBV18 to TRBJ2-2, with D perhaps TRBD1 (6 bases). The CDR3 totals 16 residues. The germline gives CDR1 KGHSH, CDR2 LQKENI. The V and J ends lost 8 bases and 0 bases respectively, with 16 bases between them. The CDR3 DNA reads as TGTGCCAGCCCAACACCGGGACACACGAACACCGGGGAGCTGTTTTTT. Its protein product is CASPTPGHTNTGELFF.

The rearrangement links TRBV7-9 to TRBJ1-3, with unresolved D. V lost 2 bases to trimming and J lost 4 bases, with 6 bases between them. CDR1 SEHNR and CDR2 FQNEAQ come from the germline V gene (reference sequence). This CDR3 comprises 13 residues. This CDR3 reads CASSLYTGNTIYF. In DNA form, the CDR3 reads TGTGCCAGCAGCTTATATACCGGAAACACCATATATTTT.